This T cell receptor beta chain was captured by sequencing in a study of early T cells in non-severe SARS-CoV-2 infection. TCRdb fed the 5' RACE reads into MiXCR, producing one record per CDR3 protein. The sample gives 55,000 to 85,000 distinct CDR3 sequences, about 13% of which show up once; about an eighth is in the top ten. Trimming shortened V by 0 bases and J by 5 bases, and 10 bases separated the two germline ends. The CDR3 contains 14 residues. Germline lookup yields CDR1 LNHNV and CDR2 YYDKDF (reference sequence). This clonotype is a singleton in its sample. The rearrangement joins TRBV15 to TRBJ2-5; no clear D gene. Specimen: whole blood. The source of this sequence is an adult who was a healthcare worker with PCR-confirmed SARS-CoV-2 infection or an uninfected control (not recorded which). The CDR3: CATSRERTSETQYF. As DNA, the CDR3 is TGTGCCACCAGCAGAGAAAGAACCAGCGAGACCCAGTACTTC.